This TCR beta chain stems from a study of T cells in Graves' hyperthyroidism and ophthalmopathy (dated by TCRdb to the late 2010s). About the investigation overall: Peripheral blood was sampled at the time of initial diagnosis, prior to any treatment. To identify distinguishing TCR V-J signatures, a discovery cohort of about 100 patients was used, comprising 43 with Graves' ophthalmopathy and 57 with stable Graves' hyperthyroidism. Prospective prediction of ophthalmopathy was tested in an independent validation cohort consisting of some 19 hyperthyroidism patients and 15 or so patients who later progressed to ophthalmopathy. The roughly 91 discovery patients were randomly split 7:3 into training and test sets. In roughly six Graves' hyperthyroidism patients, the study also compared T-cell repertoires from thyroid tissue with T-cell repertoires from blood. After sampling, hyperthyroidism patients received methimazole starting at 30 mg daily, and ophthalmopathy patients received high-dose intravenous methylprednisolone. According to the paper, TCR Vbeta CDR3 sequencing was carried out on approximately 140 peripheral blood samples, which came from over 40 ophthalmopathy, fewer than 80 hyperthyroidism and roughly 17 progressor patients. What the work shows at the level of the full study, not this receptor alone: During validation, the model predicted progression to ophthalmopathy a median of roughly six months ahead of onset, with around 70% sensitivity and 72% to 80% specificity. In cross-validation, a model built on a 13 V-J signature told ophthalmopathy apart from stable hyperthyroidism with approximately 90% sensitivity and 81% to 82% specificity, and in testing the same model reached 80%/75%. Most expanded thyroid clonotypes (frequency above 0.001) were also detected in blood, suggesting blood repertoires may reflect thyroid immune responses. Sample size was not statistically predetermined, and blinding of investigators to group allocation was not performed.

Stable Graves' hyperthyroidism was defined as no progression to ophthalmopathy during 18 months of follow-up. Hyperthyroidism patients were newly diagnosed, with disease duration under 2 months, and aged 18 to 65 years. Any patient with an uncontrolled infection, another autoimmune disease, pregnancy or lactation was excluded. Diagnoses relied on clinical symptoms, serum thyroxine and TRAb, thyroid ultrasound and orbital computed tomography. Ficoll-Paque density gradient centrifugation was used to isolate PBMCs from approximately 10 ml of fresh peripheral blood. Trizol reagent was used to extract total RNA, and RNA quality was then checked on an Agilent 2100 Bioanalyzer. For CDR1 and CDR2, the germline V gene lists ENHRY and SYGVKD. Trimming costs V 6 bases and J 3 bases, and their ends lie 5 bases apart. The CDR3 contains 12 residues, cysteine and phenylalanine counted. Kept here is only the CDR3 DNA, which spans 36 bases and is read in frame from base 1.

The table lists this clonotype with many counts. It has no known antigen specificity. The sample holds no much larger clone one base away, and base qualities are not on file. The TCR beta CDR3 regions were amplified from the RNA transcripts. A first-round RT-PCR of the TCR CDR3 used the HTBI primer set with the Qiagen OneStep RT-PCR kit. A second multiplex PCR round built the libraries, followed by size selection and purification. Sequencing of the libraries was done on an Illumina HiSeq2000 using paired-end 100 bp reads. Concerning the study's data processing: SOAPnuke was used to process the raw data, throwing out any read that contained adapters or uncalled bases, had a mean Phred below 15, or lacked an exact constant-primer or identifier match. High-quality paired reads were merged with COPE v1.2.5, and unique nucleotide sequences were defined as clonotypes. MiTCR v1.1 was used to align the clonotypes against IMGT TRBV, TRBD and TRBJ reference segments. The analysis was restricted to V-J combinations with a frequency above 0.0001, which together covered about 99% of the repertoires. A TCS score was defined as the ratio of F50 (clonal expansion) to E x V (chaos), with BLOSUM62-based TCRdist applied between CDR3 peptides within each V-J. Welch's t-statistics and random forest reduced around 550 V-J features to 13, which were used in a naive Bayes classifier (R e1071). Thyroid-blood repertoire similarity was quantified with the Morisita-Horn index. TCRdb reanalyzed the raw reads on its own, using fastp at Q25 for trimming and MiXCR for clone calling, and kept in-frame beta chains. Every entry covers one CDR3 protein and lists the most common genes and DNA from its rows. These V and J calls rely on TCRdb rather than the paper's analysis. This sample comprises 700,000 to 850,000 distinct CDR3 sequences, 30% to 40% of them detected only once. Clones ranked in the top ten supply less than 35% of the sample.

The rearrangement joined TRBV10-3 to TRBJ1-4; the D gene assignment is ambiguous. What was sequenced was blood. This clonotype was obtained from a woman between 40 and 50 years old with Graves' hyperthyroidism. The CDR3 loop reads CAISRANEKLFF. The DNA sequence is TGTGCCATCAGCAGAGCTAATGAAAAACTGTTTTTT.